Sequencing of this T cell receptor beta chain was carried out in a study of blood T cell repertoires in COVID-19 (dated by TCRdb to about 2020). Study-wide context: Samples covering the acute and convalescent phases of COVID-19 were provided by collaborators in the United States, Italy and Spain. The material from the prospective study consisted of cDNA or gDNA derived from T cells, B-cell-depleted T cells, or PBMCs. The dataset comprised deeply sampled blood TCRbeta repertoires from subjects exposed to, actively infected with, or recovered from COVID-19. The repertoires were released in a freely available public database meant as a resource for research on the immune response to SARS-CoV-2. The samples were drawn from the first 160 participants of the ongoing ImmuneRACE study and from over a thousand subjects provided by 6 global collaborators. A de-identified subject ID, COVID-19 status, age in years and sex were almost always included in the sample metadata. Where available, HLA class I and class II types were obtained from metadata supplied by the sample provider rather than from assay-based typing.

Clipping removes 2 bases from V and 8 bases from J, with 12 as the unmatched junction base count. The germline V gene encodes CDR1 MDHEN and CDR2 SYDVKM. CDR3 length: 16 amino acids, cysteine to phenylalanine. Only the CDR3 portion is preserved as DNA: 48 bases, with reading frame beginning at the first base. On the study overall, not on this receptor specifically: How much clinical and demographic metadata was included differed by source and by participant, and the metadata was provided uncurated.

Collaborating institutions collected whole blood in K2EDTA tubes following their own protocols. For TCRbeta analysis, collaborators shipped samples in one of three forms: frozen whole blood, isolated PBMCs, or DNA extracted from either of those sample types. This clone came up a few times. This clone's antigen is unknown. No much larger clone exists at a distance of one base, and base qualities are not known. The immunoSEQ Assay, a bias-controlled multiplex PCR, was used to amplify TCRbeta CDR3 regions from genomic DNA. As for the original processing: The number of nucleated cells in each sample was estimated from the amplification of reference gene primers within the assay. To quantify the absolute abundance of each unique TCRbeta CDR3 rearrangement, sequence reads were collapsed and filtered. For each sample, productive Simpson clonality was calculated as the square root of Simpson's diversity index across productive rearrangements. Drawn from immuneACCESS, this table holds only the in-frame rearrangements with V and J called that TCRdb kept. Clones are partly lost; checked studies trace under half to an unresolved V gene and leave the rest unexplained. V and J calls and clone size are given by that table; D and trimming were obtained from the DNA. This sample gives more than 150,000 clones in total; around four fifths of them show up just once. Of the sample, roughly 6.6% is held by the ten largest clones.

The receptor chain draws on TRBV28 and TRBJ1-2; TRBD1 agrees with 9 junctional bases. Input material: peripheral blood. This clonotype originated in a woman aged 40 to 50 with acute or convalescent COVID-19. The CDR3 here reads CASSLSGTGMGVGYTF. The DNA reads TGTGCCAGCAGTTTAAGCGGGACAGGGATGGGTGTAGGCTACACCTTC.